This TCR beta chain derives from a study of molecular identifiers for immune sequencing clone quantification. Regarding the study as a whole: Amid roughly 1 million naive cells, spiked Jurkat TCR RNA from one cell was reportedly still detectable.

The authors built bulk TCR libraries by previously described methods with listed TCR primers. TCRdb re-called the PCR reads through MiXCR, storing one row per CDR3 protein. The sample holds 250,000 to 350,000 distinct CDR3 sequences, around a fifth seen once. Sorting recovered naive CD8 T cells on a CD8+CD4-CCR7+CD45RA+ profile. This clonotype was counted many times. What it binds is not known. Sequenced input: naive CD8+ T cells from blood, with Jurkat cell RNA spiked in. Subset: FACS-sorted CD8+CD4-CCR7+CD45RA+ naive T cells. The sequence was collected from a human donor in good health. Some libraries in this study had Jurkat cell RNA spiked in.

The CDR3: CASSSETDPNEQYF. For the CDR3, the DNA is TGTGCCAGCAGCTCGGAGACAGACCCCAACGAGCAGTACTTC. The gene calls are TRBV13 and TRBJ2-7, with TRBD1 as a possible D gene (5 bases). The germline V and J ends were trimmed by 4 bases and 5 bases, with 15 bases remaining between them. Per germline, CDR1 PRHDT and CDR2 FYEKMQ (reference sequence). The CDR3 runs to 14 residues. Looking up the rest from reference TRBV13 and TRBJ2-7 gives the full variable domain: AAGVIQSPRHLIKEKRETATLKCYPIPRHDTVYWYQQGPGQDPQFLISFYEKMQSDKGSIPDRFSAQQFSDYHSELNMSSLELGDSALYFCASSSETDPNEQYFGPGTRLTVT.